This note documents a single T cell receptor beta chain sequence. Its target is not known. These data originate in a study of beta chain features in type 1 diabetes. Study-wide findings and caveats: For TCRB rearrangement, an influence of HLA type remained unresolved here. Researchers reported that naive, central memory and Treg TCRB repertoires appeared more similar in patients than in healthy donors. In type 1 diabetes patients, VDJ junctions had fewer insertions; deletions at these junctions were more frequent.

Since all of the isolated RNA was reverse transcribed, expressed TCRB transcripts were what got sequenced. The method was immunoSEQ multiplex PCR; TCRdb's version includes in-frame clones alone and lacks a portion of them. Here the sample spans approximately 340,000 clones, around 16% being singletons. V was pared by 1 base and J by 3 bases, with 10 bases between. CDR1 and CDR2 from the germline V gene are SEHNR and FQNEAQ (reference sequence). The CDR3 contains 14 residues. The chain links TRBV7-9 to TRBJ2-7; the D gene is possibly TRBD1 (5 bases). The sequence was obtained from a woman under 30 in good health. The sequencing input was naive CD4+ T cells from blood. In nucleotides, the CDR3 is TGTGCCAGCAGCTTAGAGGGGCTTAGCTACGAGCAGTACTTC. Amino acid sequence: CASSLEGLSYEQYF.